The 17 T cell receptor beta chains below were found in one sample sequenced in a study of T cells and Merkel cell carcinoma outcomes. Some clones are missing from TCRdb's copy, which holds only in-frame ones; the method was immunoSEQ multiplex PCR. The table shows about 6,700 clones, with 90% occurring only once. The sample consisted of tumor tissue from Merkel cell carcinoma. These receptor sequences come from a human donor with Merkel cell carcinoma.

The chain recombines TRBV11-2 with TRBJ1-6, with TRBD1 matching 9 bases. The germline CDR1 and CDR2 sequences are SGHAT and FQNNGV. The CDR3 is made up of 13 amino acids. J was trimmed by 9 bases and V by 3 bases; bases with no gene match: 0. CDR3 bases: TGTGCCAGCAGCTTGGACAGGGGTTCACCCCTCCACTTT. Translated: CASSLDRGSPLHF.

The rearrangement joins TRBV5-4 to TRBJ2-1; 7 bases line up with TRBD2. Germline V gives CDR1 SGHNT, CDR2 YYREEE (reference sequence). The CDR3 length is 14 residues. The junction had 6 bases not matched to a gene; V was cut back by 0 bases and J by 9 bases. CDR3 DNA sequence: TGTGCCAGCAGCTTGGGACTAGCTTGGGGTGAGCAGTTCTTC. This encodes CASSLGLAWGEQFF.

The rearrangement uses TRBV19 and TRBJ1-6, with D tentatively TRBD1 (6 bases). V shed 3 bases and J shed 7 bases, with 13 bases lying between them. CDR1 is LNHDA, CDR2 SQIVND, per germline (reference sequence). The CDR3 sequence is 15 residues long. CDR3 sequence (DNA): TGTGCCAGTAGTATGGGCGGGCAGGGGAATTCACCCCTCCACTTT. Amino acids: CASSMGGQGNSPLHF.

The chain combines TRBV12-5 with TRBJ1-2, with no clear D. This CDR3 has 14 amino acids. Trimming shortened V by 3 bases and J by 2 bases, and 10 bases separated the two germline ends. Germline CDR1 LGHNT, CDR2 FRNRAP. CDR3 protein: CASGLEDANYGYTF. The CDR3 DNA is TGTGCTAGTGGTTTAGAGGACGCAAACTATGGCTACACCTTC.

Only one count was recorded for this clone. The chain has TRBV18 and TRBJ1-1; possibly TRBD1 for D (5 bases). V was clipped by 1 base and J by 3 bases, with 15 bases between them. This CDR3 has 16 residues. Germline CDR1 KGHSH, CDR2 LQKENI. The CDR3 DNA reads as TGTGCCAGCTCACCACGGGGACCAGGATCGGACACTGAAGCTTTCTTT. Protein product: CASSPRGPGSDTEAFF.

This chain links TRBV30 with TRBJ1-5; TRBD1 might be the D (5 bases). CDR1 is GTSNPN and CDR2 is SVGIG in the germline V gene (reference sequence). The CDR3 sequence is 12 residues long. With 0 bases removed from V and 5 bases from J, the gap between germline ends came to 5 bases. The CDR3 nucleotides read TGTGCCTGGAGTGTAGGGGATCAGCCCCAGCATTTT. Its translation is CAWSVGDQPQHF.

This rearrangement joins TRBV19 to TRBJ1-6; no firm D call. V dropped 4 bases and J dropped 5 bases, with 6 bases sitting between them. The CDR3 spans 13 residues. Germline values: CDR1 LNHDA, CDR2 SQIVND (reference sequence). CDR3 coding DNA: TGTGCCAGTAGTACCCAGCATAATTCACCCCTCCACTTT. The encoded protein is CASSTQHNSPLHF.

This clone was detected only a few times. The chain combines TRBV7-8 with TRBJ2-7, with D hard to call. This CDR3 contains 11 residues. Germline V gene data show CDR1 as SGHVS and CDR2 as FQNEAQ. Trimming removed 5 bases at V and 7 bases at J, with 9 bases between. CDR3 DNA sequence: TGTGCCAGCAGCCCCGACCGAGAGCAGTACTTC. Translated: CASSPDREQYF.

This clone was counted once. The genes are TRBV5-6 and TRBJ1-2, with unresolved D. Germline CDR1 is SGHDT and CDR2 is YYEEEE. The length of the CDR3 is 13 residues. Deletions cut 0 bases from V and 6 bases from J, with 9 bases between. The CDR3 protein is CASSLAGLDGYTF. The CDR3 coding sequence is TGTGCCAGCAGCTTGGCAGGACTGGATGGCTACACCTTC.

V gene TRBV14 combines with J gene TRBJ1-1; unclear D gene. The CDR3 covers 14 residues. The germline gives CDR1 SGHDN, CDR2 FVKESK. V was cut by 2 bases and J by 6 bases, with 13 bases left in between. In DNA, the CDR3 is TGTGCCAGCAGCCAATACGGGAGAGACGCTGAAGCTTTCTTT. This gives the protein CASSQYGRDAEAFF.

The CDR3 DNA follows: TGTGCCTGGAGTGCGGACTCCACAACGTACTTC. It codes for CAWSADSTTYF. This chain links TRBV30 with TRBJ2-7; a possible D gene is TRBD2 (5 bases). V lost 1 base and J 12 bases, leaving 13 bases between the germline ends. The CDR3 contains 11 residues. Germline values: CDR1 GTSNPN, CDR2 SVGIG (reference sequence).

The genes are TRBV15 and TRBJ2-1; TRBD1 or TRBD2 may be the D gene (6 bases each). Germline CDR1 is LNHNV and CDR2 is YYDKDF (reference sequence). The ends were cut back, 0 bases at V and 1 base at J, with 10 bases in the middle. The CDR3 length is 16 residues. CDR3 residues: CATSREKGGSYNEQFF. CDR3 in DNA: TGTGCCACCAGCAGAGAGAAAGGGGGGTCCTACAATGAGCAGTTCTTC.

This chain joins TRBV20-1 and TRBJ1-1, with D unclear. Per the germline V gene, CDR1 is DFQATT and CDR2 is SNEGSKA (reference sequence). Trimming removed 3 bases at V and 5 bases at J, with 7 bases between. The CDR3 is made up of 11 amino acids. The CDR3 loop reads CSASDGTEAFF. The DNA for the CDR3 is TGCAGTGCTAGTGACGGGACTGAAGCTTTCTTT.

The chain is built from TRBV5-1 and TRBJ2-7, with D tentatively TRBD1 (6 bases). Germline V gene data show CDR1 as SGHRS and CDR2 as YFSETQ. The CDR3 has 14 amino acids. Trimming removed 6 bases from V and 2 bases from J, with 15 bases in between. The CDR3 protein is CASKVAGETYEQYF. CDR3 nucleotides: TGCGCCAGCAAGGTTGCAGGGGAGACCTACGAGCAGTACTTC.

The chain couples TRBV6-6 to TRBJ1-4; the D is unclear. This CDR3 has 16 residues. Germline V CDR1 and CDR2: MNHNY, SVGAGI (reference sequence). Trimming removed 6 bases at V and 9 bases at J, with 23 bases between. In DNA, the CDR3 is TGTGCCAGCAGCATTACGGACGGAGGGCAAATACAAAAACTGTTTTTT. It specifies CASSITDGGQIQKLFF.

This chain links TRBV11-2 with TRBJ2-3; tentative D call: TRBD1 (6 bases). The CDR3 loop spans 15 amino acids. Trimming took 1 base from V and 7 from J, leaving 15 bases between them. CDR1 and CDR2 (germline): SGHAT, FQNNGV. CDR3 amino acids: CASSLVVGALNTQYF. The CDR3 bases are TGTGCCAGCAGCTTAGTAGTGGGGGCCTTAAATACGCAGTATTTT.

The chain is built from TRBV20-1 and TRBJ2-1; possibly TRBD2 for D (6 bases). Germline loops: CDR1 DFQATT, CDR2 SNEGSKA (reference sequence). V lost 5 bases and J 8 bases, leaving 10 bases between the germline ends. The CDR3 length is 11 residues. The chain's CDR3 is CSALREDEQFF. The CDR3 DNA reads as TGCAGTGCTCTTAGGGAGGATGAGCAGTTCTTC.